This T cell receptor (beta chain) was captured by sequencing in a study of PD-1 blockade in classical Hodgkin lymphoma. Study-wide results and limits: Newly diagnosed and completely responding patients shared comparable baseline diversity.

Only in-frame clones appear in the TCRdb table, and some are missing; sequencing was by immunoSEQ multiplex PCR. The table includes about 47,000 clones, 80% detected once. Time point meaning: cycle 4 day 1 (C4D1), after 5 to 7 weeks of nivolumab. After autologous stem cell transplantation all patients relapsed, and prior brentuximab vedotin exposure differed between cohorts. In the case of this clone: The antigen is not known.

The CDR3 loop spans 19 amino acids. V shed 5 bases, J shed 3 bases, and the junction held 16 bases outside the gene matches. The germline V gene encodes CDR1 SEHNR and CDR2 FQNEAQ (reference sequence). The chain uses TRBV7-9 and TRBJ1-6; 7 nucleotides align to TRBD1. The sample consisted of peripheral blood mononuclear cells (PBMCs), taken before the fourth cycle of nivolumab. The TCR comes from a human donor with classical Hodgkin lymphoma. The CDR3 DNA sequence: TGTGCCAGCAGCCCTACGACAACAGGGGAACCTAACTATAATTCACCCCTCCACTTT. Protein sequence: CASSPTTTGEPNYNSPLHF.